The rows below give T cell receptor beta chains drawn from one sample of a study of cytomegalovirus exposure and HLA in healthy donors. The data were produced by immunoSEQ multiplex PCR, yet TCRdb's version contains in-frame clones alone and is incomplete. The profile shows 190,000 or so clones, roughly 80% of them singletons. Sequenced sample: PBMCs. The receptors were sampled from a boy under 18 in good health and CMV-seronegative. Both conserved end residues are part of each CDR3. The D gene is left open where the match is weak. The size entry is marked missing in some rows and otherwise reads once, few, many or a size class.

TRBJ1-4 NA TRBV6-5 NA CASSYSYSGGHEKLFF TGTGCCAGCAGTTACTCGTATTCCGGGGGACATGAAAAACTGTTTTTT
TRBJ2-3 NA TRBV2 TRBD1 CASSMDRGTDTQYF TGTGCCAGCAGCATGGACAGGGGGACAGATACGCAGTATTTT
TRBJ2-7 NA TRBV11-2 TRBD2 CASSDTRGGYEQYF TGTGCCAGCAGCGATACGCGGGGGGGCTACGAGCAGTACTTC
TRBJ1-6 once TRBV6-5 NA CASTQREYYNSPLHF TGTGCCAGCACTCAGCGGGAGTACTATAATTCACCCCTCCACTTT
TRBJ2-3 NA TRBV30 NA CAWSLTSTDTQYF TGTGCCTGGAGCTTGACTTCCACAGATACGCAGTATTTT
TRBJ2-5 NA TRBV6-1 TRBD1 CASTISRGQEETQYF TGTGCCAGCACCATATCCAGGGGGCAGGAGGAGACCCAGTACTTC
TRBJ2-1 NA TRBV5-1 NA CASSLDSSSYNEQFF TGCGCCAGCAGCTTGGACTCGAGCTCCTACAATGAGCAGTTCTTC
TRBJ1-2 NA TRBV6-1 NA CASSTGVISYGYTF TGTGCCAGCTCCACCGGGGTTATATCATATGGCTACACCTTC
TRBJ1-2 NA TRBV5-8 NA CASSSLAVRGFNYGYTF TGTGCCAGCAGCAGCCTCGCTGTACGGGGATTTAACTATGGCTACACCTTC
TRBJ1-5 NA TRBV2 NA CASRAGTTIRQPQHF TGTGCCAGCAGGGCAGGGACAACGATCCGTCAGCCCCAGCATTTT
TRBJ2-1 NA TRBV5-1 TRBD2 CASSRGRTSGSNEQFF TGCGCCAGCAGCAGGGGTCGGACTAGCGGATCCAATGAGCAGTTCTTC
TRBJ1-1 NA TRBV11-3 NA CASSFAGNTEAFF TGTGCCAGCAGCTTTGCAGGGAACACTGAAGCTTTCTTT
TRBJ1-2 few TRBV6-1 NA CASSEVVTVYGYTF TGTGCCAGCAGTGAAGTCGTGACAGTCTATGGCTACACCTTC
TRBJ2-7 NA TRBV30 NA CAWRATGGPKTYF TGTGCCTGGAGGGCTACAGGTGGGCCAAAGACCTACTTC
TRBJ2-7 NA TRBV29-1 NA CSVEGQGRYEQYF TGCAGCGTTGAAGGGCAGGGGAGATACGAGCAGTACTTC
TRBJ1-1 NA TRBV29-1 NA CSVSTGLNTEAFF TGCAGCGTGTCGACAGGTCTAAACACTGAAGCTTTCTTT
TRBJ1-2 NA TRBV9 NA CASSVGLGAAYPFSNYGYTF TGTGCCAGCAGCGTAGGTCTGGGGGCGGCCTACCCCTTCAGCAACTATGGCTACACCTTC
TRBJ1-1 NA TRBV9 TRBD1 CASSPAGQGTQTLMNTEAFF TGTGCCAGCAGCCCAGCCGGACAGGGAACCCAAACGCTAATGAACACTGAAGCTTTCTTT
TRBJ1-4 NA TRBV27 NA CASSLRGGATNEKLFF TGTGCCAGCAGCTTAAGGGGGGGAGCAACTAATGAAAAACTGTTTTTT
TRBJ1-5 NA TRBV6-5 NA CASSLGGVQPQHF TGTGCCAGCAGTCTAGGGGGGGTACAGCCCCAGCATTTT
TRBJ2-3 NA TRBV6-1 NA CASSERGGAWGTDTQYF TGTGCCAGCAGTGAAAGGGGAGGAGCGTGGGGCACAGATACGCAGTATTTT
TRBJ1-2 few TRBV9 TRBD1 CASSGWDRGEYGYTF TGTGCCAGCAGCGGATGGGACAGGGGGGAGTATGGCTACACCTTC
TRBJ1-1 NA TRBV7-2 NA CASSPATGTGNTEAFF TGTGCCAGCAGCCCCGCTACAGGGACGGGGAACACTGAAGCTTTCTTT
TRBJ2-1 NA TRBV7-3 TRBD1 CASSSPGTGNEQFF TGTGCCAGCAGCTCTCCCGGGACAGGGAATGAGCAGTTCTTC
TRBJ1-1 once TRBV9 NA CASSPGVNTEAFF TGTGCCAGCAGCCCCGGGGTTAACACTGAAGCTTTCTTT
TRBJ1-3 NA TRBV29-1 NA CSVEPYRASGNTIYF TGCAGCGTTGAACCCTACAGGGCCTCTGGAAACACCATATATTTT
TRBJ1-6 NA TRBV30 TRBD1 CAWSSGTALRTLHF TGTGCCTGGAGTTCCGGGACAGCCCTGCGAACCCTCCACTTT
TRBJ1-2 NA TRBV9 TRBD1 CASSPEGTGRNGYTF TGTGCCAGCAGCCCTGAGGGGACAGGGAGGAATGGCTACACCTTC
TRBJ1-3 once TRBV15 TRBD1 CATSRDYRGSGNTIYF TGTGCCACCAGCAGAGATTACAGGGGCTCTGGAAACACCATATATTTT
TRBJ2-5 NA TRBV11-2 NA CASSLDFNQETQYF TGTGCCAGCAGCTTAGATTTTAACCAAGAGACCCAGTACTTC
TRBJ2-1 NA TRBV7-8 NA CASSLLGRESYNEQFF TGTGCCAGCAGCTTACTCGGACGGGAGTCCTACAATGAGCAGTTCTTC
TRBJ1-5 NA TRBV28 TRBD1 CASSLGQFYSNQPQHF TGTGCCAGCAGCCTGGGACAGTTTTATAGCAATCAGCCCCAGCATTTT
TRBJ1-1 NA TRBV9 NA CASSVGLGGTEAFF TGTGCCAGCAGCGTAGGTCTGGGAGGCACTGAAGCTTTCTTT
TRBJ2-7 few TRBV4-1 NA CASSQGQDNYEQYF TGCGCCAGCAGCCAAGGACAGGATAACTACGAGCAGTACTTC
TRBJ2-5 NA TRBV6-5 TRBD2 CASRLSGPGRETQYF TGTGCCAGCAGACTTAGCGGGCCAGGAAGAGAGACCCAGTACTTC
TRBJ1-5 NA TRBV2 NA CASTQQGANQPQHF TGTGCCAGTACCCAGCAGGGCGCAAATCAGCCCCAGCATTTT
TRBJ2-5 NA TRBV4-1 NA CASSHTRFGQETQYF TGCGCCAGCAGCCATACTCGTTTCGGTCAAGAGACCCAGTACTTC
TRBJ1-2 once TRBV11-3 NA CASSLSPQYGYTF TGTGCCAGCAGCTTGTCACCCCAGTATGGCTACACCTTC
TRBJ1-5 NA TRBV10-3 NA CAITEVRDQPQHF TGTGCCATCACCGAGGTCAGGGATCAGCCCCAGCATTTT
TRBJ1-2 NA TRBV7-9 TRBD1 CASSKTGWGADGYTF TGTGCCAGCAGCAAGACAGGGTGGGGGGCGGATGGCTACACCTTC
TRBJ2-7 once TRBV28 NA CASSVTGWKDRKQYF TGTGCCAGCAGCGTTACAGGGTGGAAGGACCGGAAGCAGTACTTC
TRBJ1-6 NA TRBV4-2 NA CASSHLNSPLHF TGTGCCAGCAGCCACCTTAATTCACCCCTCCACTTT
TRBJ2-3 few TRBV7-8 TRBD2 CASSLELRAGGGTQYF TGTGCCAGCAGCTTAGAGCTTCGGGCGGGGGGGGGTACGCAGTATTTT
TRBJ2-2 NA TRBV5-6 NA CASSLGLPGTGELFF TGTGCCAGCAGCCTAGGACTACCGGGCACCGGGGAGCTGTTTTTT
TRBJ2-1 NA TRBV18 TRBD2 CASSPKSAGGTMIEQFF TGTGCCAGCTCACCAAAGAGTGCGGGAGGGACAATGATAGAGCAGTTCTTC
TRBJ2-7 NA TRBV4-2 TRBD2 CASSPLIDLPGLATYEQYF TGTGCCAGCAGCCCCCTTATTGATCTACCGGGACTAGCGACTTACGAGCAGTACTTC
TRBJ1-6 NA TRBV18 TRBD1 CASSQQVQGHNSPLHF TGTGCCAGCTCACAGCAAGTACAGGGGCATAATTCACCCCTCCACTTT
TRBJ2-7 NA TRBV27 TRBD2 CASSLFGLAGREQYF TGTGCCAGCAGTTTATTCGGACTAGCGGGCCGCGAGCAGTACTTC
TRBJ2-1 NA TRBV19 TRBD2 CASRASGTNEQFF TGTGCCAGTAGGGCTAGCGGAACCAATGAGCAGTTCTTC
TRBJ1-4 NA TRBV27 TRBD1 CASSLLRGQGAEKLFF TGTGCCAGCAGTTTACTGAGAGGACAGGGGGCAGAAAAACTGTTTTTT